Each of the 24 T cell receptor beta chains below was sequenced from the same sample in a study of CD8+ T cells in alopecia areata (dated by TCRdb to the late 2010s). Libraries were constructed by the immunoSEQ multiplex PCR assay. To provide template for TCR sequencing, every sample had RNA extracted and reverse transcribed into cDNA. TCRdb limited this immuneACCESS table to in-frame rearrangements with V and J called. A share of clones is missing; checked studies link under half to unresolved V genes, and the rest is unexplained. In this sample the table shows under 200,000 clones, 55% to 75% of which occur a single time. Together, the top ten hold 12% to 15% of the sample. The intended sense of this specimen's time point label: less than 25 weeks on oral tofacitinib. Sample treatment or condition, as interpreted from the label and publication: oral pan-JAK inhibitor, 5-10 mg twice daily. The specimen was CD4+ T cells sorted from blood, collected at week 24, from a patient treated with tofacitinib. The receptors originated from a human donor with alopecia areata.

The chain employs TRBV7-2 and TRBJ1-2, with 8 nucleotides matching TRBD1. Germline CDR1 SGHTA, CDR2 FQGNSA. Losses at the gene ends were 4 bases for V and 7 bases for J; bases not matched to a gene: 14. The CDR3 is 16 amino acids. The CDR3 DNA sequence: TGTGCCAGCAGCTCCATGCTAGGAGCAGGGGGCTCTGGCTACACCTTC. Encoded protein: CASSSMLGAGGSGYTF.

The rearrangement joins TRBV11-2 to TRBJ1-5; tentatively, D is TRBD1 (5 bases). The CDR3 is made up of 13 amino acids. Germline V gene lookup returns CDR1 SGHAT and CDR2 FQNNGV. Trimming left V 5 bases short and J 7 bases short, with 12 bases between. In DNA form, the CDR3 reads TGTGCCAGCAGCCTAGGGACCAGGCAGCCCCAGCATTTT. It translates to CASSLGTRQPQHF. Full variable domain (outside the CDR3, taken from reference TRBV11-2 and TRBJ1-5): EAGVAQSPRYKIIEKRQSVAFWCNPISGHATLYWYQQILGQGPKLLIQFQNNGVVDDSQLPKDRFSAERLKGVDSTLKIQPAKLEDSAVYLCASSLGTRQPQHFGDGTRLSIL.

The chain has TRBV9 and TRBJ2-3; D ambiguous. Between the trimmed V and J ends, which lost 0 bases and 4 bases, there was a span of 6 bases. The germline V gene has CDR1 SGDLS and CDR2 YYNGEE. CDR3 length: 13 residues. For the CDR3, the DNA is TGTGCCAGCAGCGTAGTTGTGTCAGATACGCAGTATTTT. Protein product: CASSVVVSDTQYF.

The chain combines TRBV7-9 with TRBJ2-1; 10 bases are a match to TRBD2. Germline V gene lookup returns CDR1 SEHNR and CDR2 FQNEAQ (reference sequence). With V trimmed by 5 bases and J by 10 bases, 14 bases remained unmatched. This CDR3 comprises 16 residues. CDR3 DNA: TGTGCCAGCAGCGAACTAGCGGGGCTATCCCCTGGGGAGCAGTTCTTC. This codes for CASSELAGLSPGEQFF.

This rearrangement joins TRBV29-1 to TRBJ2-5, with 13 bases aligning to TRBD2. Germline V gene data show CDR1 as SQVTM and CDR2 as ANQGSEA. This CDR3 spans 17 amino acids. Trimming removed 2 bases from V and 5 bases from J; junction bases left unmatched: 11. DNA of the CDR3: TGCAGCGTTGAATACCAACTAGCGGGGGGGCCTCGGGAGACCCAGTACTTC. This codes for CSVEYQLAGGPRETQYF.

This chain joins TRBV30 and TRBJ2-4; no reliable D call. Looked up from germline, CDR1 is GTSNPN and CDR2 is SVGIG (reference sequence). This CDR3 is built from 13 residues. V was pared by 7 bases and J by 0 bases, with 10 bases between. The CDR3 sequence is CAYKTLAKNIQYF. The CDR3 region has the DNA TGTGCCTACAAGACCCTAGCCAAAAACATTCAGTACTTC.

By share of the sample, this clone is medium-sized. Other DNA sequences from this sample encode an identical CDR3 as well. The rearrangement uses TRBV5-6 and TRBJ2-2; D is unclear. Trimming cost V 4 bases and J 0 bases, with 10 bases left between them. From germline, CDR1 is SGHDT and CDR2 YYEEEE. The CDR3 runs to 15 residues. The CDR3 bases are TGTGCCAGCAGCCTGGGTGGGACGAACACCGGGGAGCTGTTTTTT. It translates to CASSLGGTNTGELFF.

The J gene is TRBJ1-1, the V gene TRBV4-2; no reliable D call. This CDR3 is built from 13 residues. The V gene lost 0 bases and the J gene lost 5 bases, with 7 bases spanning the gap. Germline-derived CDR1 and CDR2 are LGHNA and YNFKEQ. The CDR3 coding sequence is TGTGCCAGCAGCCAAGAGAAGAGGACTGAAGCTTTCTTT. Amino acids: CASSQEKRTEAFF.

The rearrangement links TRBV6-5 to TRBJ2-7; D is unresolved. CDR3 length: 13 residues. V dropped 2 bases and J dropped 7 bases, with 12 bases sitting between them. Germline loops: CDR1 MNHEY, CDR2 SVGAGI. CDR3 amino acids: CASSYRAGWEQYF. CDR3 sequence (DNA): TGTGCCAGCAGTTACCGGGCCGGGTGGGAGCAGTACTTC.

This clone is a singleton in its sample. This chain connects TRBV15 to TRBJ2-6; D unresolved. Trimming left V 0 bases short and J 6 bases short, with 6 bases between. The CDR3 has 14 residues. Germline CDR1 is LNHNV and CDR2 is YYDKDF (reference sequence). The CDR3 DNA follows: TGTGCCACCAGCAGAGATTCCGTGGCCAACGTCCTGACTTTC. Encoded protein: CATSRDSVANVLTF. Full variable domain (rest looked up from reference TRBV15 and TRBJ2-6): DAMVIQNPRYQVTQFGKPVTLSCSQTLNHNVMYWYQQKSSQAPKLLFHYYDKDFNNEADTPDNFQSRRPNTSFCFLDIRSPGLGDTAMYLCATSRDSVANVLTFGAGSRLTVL.

This clone was seen a few times. The CDR3 nucleotides are TGTGCCAGCAGCTTAGATAAGTCAGGATACCAGCCCCAGCATTTT. This encodes CASSLDKSGYQPQHF. The chain joins TRBV7-2 to TRBJ1-5; D is uncertain. CDR3 length: 15 amino acids. CDR1 is SGHTA, CDR2 FQGNSA, per germline. V lost 1 base, J lost 7 bases, and 14 bases lay in between.

This clone has only a few counts. V is TRBV29-1 and J is TRBJ1-5; TRBD1 matches at 7 bases. V lost 5 bases to trimming and J lost 7 bases; unmatched junction nucleotides: 8. The CDR3 is 13 amino acids. Germline V lookup: CDR1 SQVTM, CDR2 ANQGSEA. CDR3 protein: CSVIQGRGQPQHF. The CDR3 DNA is TGCAGCGTTATACAGGGGAGAGGACAGCCCCAGCATTTT.

The CDR3 DNA reads as TGCGCCAGCAGTCAACGGGAACGGCGCTCCTATGGCTACACCTTC. Protein product: CASSQRERRSYGYTF. The V call is TRBV23-1, the J call TRBJ1-2; no definite D call. TRBV23-1 counts as an open reading frame of uncertain function. This CDR3 has 15 amino acids. With 2 bases removed from V and 4 bases from J, the gap between germline ends came to 14 bases.

The chain recombines TRBV30 with TRBJ2-6, with TRBD2 as a possible D gene (5 bases). With 2 bases removed from V and 0 bases from J, the gap between germline ends came to 14 bases. The CDR3 is made up of 17 amino acids. Germline values: CDR1 GTSNPN, CDR2 SVGIG (reference sequence). The CDR3 is CAWSRTGRDSGANVLTF. DNA of the CDR3: TGTGCCTGGAGTCGGACTGGAAGGGACTCTGGGGCCAACGTCCTGACTTTC.

This clone came up a few times. This sequence joins TRBV29-1 and TRBJ2-6; 7 positions agree with TRBD1. This CDR3 comprises 16 residues. From germline, CDR1 is SQVTM and CDR2 ANQGSEA. With 6 bases clipped from V and 0 bases from J, the junction kept 8 bases outside the gene matches. The CDR3 nucleotides read TGCAGCGTACGACAGGGAGATAACTCTGGGGCCAACGTCCTGACTTTC. It codes for CSVRQGDNSGANVLTF. Full variable domain (rest looked up from reference TRBV29-1 and TRBJ2-6): SAVISQKPSRDICQRGTSLTIQCQVDSQVTMMFWYRQQPGQSLTLIATANQGSEATYESGFVIDKFPISRPNLTFSTLTVSNMSPEDSSIYLCSVRQGDNSGANVLTFGAGSRLTVL.

The chain recombines TRBV2 with TRBJ1-2; D is uncertain. Trimming pared 10 bases from V and 10 bases from J, leaving 13 bases between. The CDR3 has 10 residues. The germline gives CDR1 SNHLY, CDR2 FYNNEI. CDR3 in DNA: TGTGCCACCCCCCGTGGGAACTACACCTTC. It codes for CATPRGNYTF.

A few counts support this clone. The V and J genes are TRBV4-2 and TRBJ1-1; D is unclear. The germline V gene encodes CDR1 LGHNA and CDR2 YNFKEQ. The CDR3 is made up of 12 amino acids. V gave up 0 bases and J gave up 7 bases, with 6 bases separating them. The DNA for the CDR3 is TGTGCCAGCAGCCAAGAGTGGGGTGAAGCTTTCTTT. It codes for CASSQEWGEAFF.

V usage is TRBV29-1 and J usage is TRBJ1-2; no firm D call. The germline V gene has CDR1 SQVTM and CDR2 ANQGSEA. The CDR3 is made up of 13 amino acids. Trimming pared 3 bases from V and 7 bases from J, leaving 15 bases between. The CDR3 DNA follows: TGCAGCGTTGACCACAGAACACCGGGTGGCTACACCTTC. Amino acids: CSVDHRTPGGYTF.

The chain carries TRBV6-5 and TRBJ1-5, with a possible D match to TRBD1 (6 bases). This CDR3 comprises 14 residues. Trimming took off 5 bases at V and 3 bases at J, with 11 bases between the two ends. From germline, CDR1 is MNHEY and CDR2 SVGAGI. This CDR3 reads CASSLQGNNQPQHF. The CDR3 DNA sequence: TGTGCCAGCAGTCTACAGGGAAACAATCAGCCCCAGCATTTT.

This chain uses TRBV29-1 with TRBJ1-1, with D possibly TRBD1 on 6 matching bases. The germline CDR1 and CDR2 sequences are SQVTM and ANQGSEA. The V and J ends lost 6 bases and 5 bases respectively, with 19 bases between them. The CDR3 has 14 amino acids. CDR3 in amino acids: CSVTTTGARTEAFF. The CDR3 nucleotides read TGCAGCGTCACGACGACGGGGGCGCGAACTGAAGCTTTCTTT.

This clone showed up just a few times. The J gene is TRBJ2-5, the V gene TRBV2, with 8 bases matching TRBD2. The CDR3 extends over 13 amino acids. J was trimmed by 4 bases and V by 8 bases; bases with no gene match: 6. The germline gives CDR1 SNHLY, CDR2 FYNNEI. The CDR3 here is CASCGLAGETQYF. The CDR3 DNA follows: TGTGCCAGCTGCGGGCTAGCGGGAGAGACCCAGTACTTC.

The chain recombines TRBV12-5 with TRBJ1-5; TRBD1 might be the D (5 bases). Germline CDR1 and CDR2: LGHNT and FRNRAP. This CDR3 contains 15 residues. Trimming shortened V by 2 bases and J by 7 bases, and 15 bases separated the two germline ends. The CDR3 DNA reads as TGTGCTAGTGGTTTGCCGACGGAAGAGGGGCAGCCCCAGCATTTT. Its translation: CASGLPTEEGQPQHF.

J is TRBJ1-1 and V is TRBV30; D not certain. Germline CDR1 is GTSNPN and CDR2 is SVGIG (reference sequence). V shed 1 base and J shed 0 bases, with 6 bases lying between them. The CDR3 is 13 residues long. Here the CDR3 DNA reads TGTGCCTGGAGTGCTTCGATGAACACTGAAGCTTTCTTT. It yields the protein CAWSASMNTEAFF.

The rearrangement uses TRBV19 and TRBJ1-1, with D possibly TRBD1 on 5 matching bases. V lost 3 bases and J lost 7, with 9 bases in between. Germline lookup yields CDR1 LNHDA and CDR2 SQIVND (reference sequence). This CDR3 has 12 amino acids. The CDR3 DNA is TGTGCCAGTAGTATCCGTCAGGGTGAAGCTTTCTTT. It is translated as CASSIRQGEAFF.